A single TCR beta chain is shown here with its context. The source of the sample is a study of blood T cell repertoires in COVID-19. Clones were read by immunoSEQ multiplex PCR, and TCRdb kept only the in-frame ones, dropping some. The repertoire holds around 250,000 clones, with about four fifths as singletons. V lost 5 bases and J lost 5; bases outside the gene matches: 3. The CDR3 has 13 amino acids. The gene calls are TRBV12-3 or TRBV12-4 and TRBJ1-2, with TRBD1 identical over 9 bases. This receptor was obtained from a woman between 40 and 50 years old who had recovered from COVID-19. Sequenced input: peripheral blood. The DNA of the CDR3 is TGTGCCAGCAGTCGGACAGGGGAGTATGGCTACACCTTC. Translating gives CASSRTGEYGYTF.